The 29 T cell receptor beta chains reported below all come from one sample, sequenced in a study of T cell responses to AZD1222 COVID-19 vaccine. Assay: immunoSEQ multiplex PCR; the TCRdb copy retains only in-frame clones and omits some. Counted here are some 50,000 clones, roughly 84% occurring once; the ten biggest clones make up 20% to 25%. Here the sequenced sample was peripheral blood, taken on day 0 of MenACWY control vaccination. These receptors all come from an adult in good health.

This clone is judged large. The chain links TRBV6-4 to TRBJ2-7; tentative D call: TRBD1 (5 bases). From germline, CDR1 is MRHNA and CDR2 SNTAGT. Trimming stripped 7 bases from V and 1 base from J, with 26 bases between. This CDR3 is 18 amino acids long. CDR3 sequence: CASKGLGRKTPRSYEQYV. The CDR3 DNA is TGTGCCAGCAAGGGGCTGGGCAGGAAAACACCAAGGTCCTACGAGCAGTACGTC.

The V and J genes are TRBV9 and TRBJ1-1; maybe TRBD1 (6 bases). V shed 3 bases and J shed 8 bases, with 14 bases lying between them. There are 13 residues in the CDR3. CDR1 is SGDLS, CDR2 YYNGEE, per germline. As DNA, the CDR3 is TGTGCCAGCAGCGCGTATCAGGGGCAAGAAGCTTTCTTT. As protein: CASSAYQGQEAFF.

The chain carries TRBV5-1 and TRBJ1-2; 9 bases map to TRBD1. Losses at the gene ends were 4 bases for V and 4 bases for J; bases not matched to a gene: 8. Germline CDR1 and CDR2: SGHRS and YFSETQ. This CDR3 is built from 15 residues. In DNA form, the CDR3 reads TGCGCCAGCAGCGAGGGGACAGGGCTATCCTATGGCTACACCTTC. Translating it yields CASSEGTGLSYGYTF. Full variable domain (remainder filled in from reference TRBV5-1 and TRBJ1-2): KAGVTQTPRYLIKTRGQQVTLSCSPISGHRSVSWYQQTPGQGLQFLFEYFSETQRNKGNFPGRFSGRQFSNSRSEMNVSTLELGDSALYLCASSEGTGLSYGYTFGSGTRLTVV.

The chain links TRBV25-1 to TRBJ1-6, with no clear D. This CDR3 contains 15 residues. CDR1 MGHDK and CDR2 SYGVNS come from the germline V gene. V shed 4 bases and J shed 7 bases, with 14 bases lying between them. DNA of the CDR3: TGTGCCAGCAGTGCCCCCGGAAAGGGCAATTCACCCCTCCACTTT. Its translation: CASSAPGKGNSPLHF.

This rearrangement joins TRBV7-9 to TRBJ1-5, with a weak D call TRBD1 (5 bases). Germline CDR1 reads SEHNR; CDR2 reads FQNEAQ (reference sequence). With 8 bases removed from V and 5 bases from J, the gap between germline ends came to 16 bases. The CDR3 extends over 14 amino acids. CDR3 sequence reads: CASAGWGSYQPQHF. Here the CDR3 DNA reads TGTGCCAGCGCGGGGTGGGGGTCCTATCAGCCCCAGCATTTT.

This clone came up a few times. The rearrangement links TRBV28 to TRBJ2-7; 9 nucleotides agree with TRBD2. J gave up 1 base and V 6 bases, and 7 bases lay outside the gene matches. Germline CDR1 is MDHEN and CDR2 is SYDVKM. The CDR3 spans 15 residues. The CDR3 spells CASSQAGGGSYEQYF. The CDR3 nucleotides are TGTGCCAGCAGCCAAGCGGGAGGCGGTTCCTACGAGCAGTACTTC.

This rearrangement joins TRBV19 to TRBJ2-2; 8 nucleotides match TRBD2. CDR3 length equals 15 residues. CDR1 and CDR2 from the germline V gene are LNHDA and SQIVND (reference sequence). J lost 5 bases, V lost 1 base, and 3 bases had no gene match. CDR3 sequence (DNA): TGTGCCAGTAGTATAGCGGGAGGGCCGACCGGGGAGCTGTTTTTT. Translating it yields CASSIAGGPTGELFF.

The J gene is TRBJ2-7, the V gene TRBV5-1, with TRBD2 identical over 12 bases. This CDR3 is built from 16 residues. Unmatched junction bases numbered 7, after V lost 0 bases and J lost 6 bases. From germline, CDR1 is SGHRS and CDR2 YFSETQ. The CDR3 bases are TGCGCCAGCAGCTTGGAGGCGACTAGCGGGAGTGGCGAGCAGTACTTC. This codes for CASSLEATSGSGEQYF.

The rearrangement links TRBV28 to TRBJ1-5; weak D call: TRBD1 (5 bases). Between the trimmed V and J ends, which lost 6 bases and 3 bases, there was a span of 18 bases. This CDR3 comprises 16 residues. In germline, CDR1 is MDHEN, CDR2 SYDVKM. The CDR3 region has the DNA TGTGCCAGCAGAGTCTCAGGGAGGTCGGACAATCAGCCCCAGCATTTT. This gives the protein CASRVSGRSDNQPQHF.

V is TRBV9 and J is TRBJ2-4; 7 nucleotides match TRBD1. Germline assignment: CDR1 SGDLS and CDR2 YYNGEE. Germline trimming cut 3 bases from V and 2 bases from J; bases unmatched to any gene: 17. The CDR3 has 19 amino acids. CDR3 residues: CASSASPSTGITTKNIQYF. Written as DNA, the CDR3 is TGTGCCAGCAGCGCGTCGCCCTCGACAGGGATAACAACCAAAAACATTCAGTACTTC.

V gene TRBV27 combines with J gene TRBJ2-3; D unclear. The CDR3 spans 14 residues. Germline loops: CDR1 MNHEY, CDR2 SMNVEV (reference sequence). V lost 1 base and J 2 bases, leaving 7 bases between the germline ends. This CDR3 reads CASSLFQYTDTQYF. The CDR3 DNA reads TGTGCCAGCAGTTTATTCCAGTACACAGATACGCAGTATTTT.

The chain employs TRBV28 and TRBJ2-1, with TRBD1 matching over 10 bases. Trimming cost V 7 bases and J 8 bases; bases outside gene matches: 17. Germline V lookup: CDR1 MDHEN, CDR2 SYDVKM. The CDR3 contains 17 residues. In DNA, the CDR3 is TGTGCCAGCACTTTTTACCCGGGACAGGGGATTTCCCATGAGCAGTTCTTC. Protein: CASTFYPGQGISHEQFF. The full variable domain, completed using reference TRBV28 and TRBJ2-1, is DVKVTQSSRYLVKRTGEKVFLECVQDMDHENMFWYRQDPGLGLRLIYFSYDVKMKEKGDIPEGYSVSREKKERFSLILESASTNQTSMYLCASTFYPGQGISHEQFFGPGTRLTVL.

This clone was detected a few times. The chain has TRBV27 and TRBJ2-2, with D possibly matching TRBD2 (6 bases). CDR1 MNHEY and CDR2 SMNVEV come from the germline V gene (reference sequence). There are 16 residues in the CDR3. Trimming took off 6 bases at V and 0 bases at J, with 14 bases between the two ends. CDR3 protein: CASRPSGRANTGELFF. The CDR3 region has the DNA TGTGCCAGCAGACCGAGCGGGCGGGCGAACACCGGGGAGCTGTTTTTT.

This clone has a single count. This sequence joins TRBV24-1 and TRBJ2-1, with 9 bases identical to TRBD1. The CDR3 is 17 residues long. The germline CDR1 and CDR2 sequences are KGHDR and SFDVKD. The ends lost 4 bases at V and 0 bases at J; junction bases unmatched: 6. The CDR3 nucleotides are TGTGCCACCAGTGAGCGGACAGGGGTCACCTCCTACAATGAGCAGTTCTTC. This gives the protein CATSERTGVTSYNEQFF.

The gene calls are TRBV15 and TRBJ2-2; D possibly matches TRBD1 or TRBD2 (5 bases each). The CDR3 loop spans 14 amino acids. V was clipped by 0 bases and J by 6 bases, with 8 bases between them. CDR1 and CDR2 from the germline V gene are LNHNV and YYDKDF (reference sequence). In nucleotides, the CDR3 is TGTGCCACCAGCAGAGATTTGGGGGCCGGGGAGCTGTTTTTT. Translated, it gives CATSRDLGAGELFF. Looking up the rest from reference TRBV15 and TRBJ2-2 gives the full variable domain: DAMVIQNPRYQVTQFGKPVTLSCSQTLNHNVMYWYQQKSSQAPKLLFHYYDKDFNNEADTPDNFQSRRPNTSFCFLDIRSPGLGDTAMYLCATSRDLGAGELFFGEGSRLTVL.

V gene TRBV7-9 combines with J gene TRBJ1-6, with D possibly being TRBD1 (5 bases). The CDR3 runs 12 residues. V was clipped by 4 bases and J by 10 bases, with 8 bases between them. Germline CDR1 SEHNR, CDR2 FQNEAQ (reference sequence). Written as DNA, the CDR3 is TGTGCCAGCAGCTCCGACAGATCACCCCTCCACTTT. Amino acid sequence: CASSSDRSPLHF.

The chain joins TRBV19 to TRBJ1-1; D unresolved. V lost 3 bases and J lost 0, with 8 bases in between. Germline-derived CDR1 and CDR2 are LNHDA and SQIVND (reference sequence). There are 14 residues in the CDR3. The CDR3, as DNA: TGTGCCAGTAGTATTTCCAACATGAACACTGAAGCTTTCTTT. Translated: CASSISNMNTEAFF. Full variable domain (rest looked up from reference TRBV19 and TRBJ1-1): DGGITQSPKYLFRKEGQNVTLSCEQNLNHDAMYWYRQDPGQGLRLIYYSQIVNDFQKGDIAEGYSVSREKKESFPLTVTSAQKNPTAFYLCASSISNMNTEAFFGQGTRLTVV.

The rearrangement uses TRBV20-1 and TRBJ1-1, with D hard to call. This CDR3 has 12 residues. The germline V gene encodes CDR1 DFQATT and CDR2 SNEGSKA (reference sequence). Between the trimmed V and J ends, which lost 3 bases and 5 bases, there was a span of 10 bases. The CDR3 loop is CSASYVGTEAFF. The CDR3 bases are TGCAGTGCTAGTTACGTGGGAACTGAAGCTTTCTTT.

The chain links TRBV14 to TRBJ2-5, with D possibly matching TRBD2 (5 bases). V was cut by 4 bases and J by 3 bases, with 15 bases left in between. Germline V gene data show CDR1 as SGHDN and CDR2 as FVKESK. CDR3 size: 15 residues. The CDR3 loop reads CASSRLGGGKETQYF. CDR3 coding DNA: TGTGCCAGCAGCCGGCTAGGAGGCGGAAAAGAGACCCAGTACTTC. Drawing the rest from reference TRBV14 and TRBJ2-5, the complete variable domain is EAGVTQFPSHSVIEKGQTVTLRCDPISGHDNLYWYRRVMGKEIKFLLHFVKESKQDESGMPNNRFLAERTGGTYSTLKVQPAELEDSGVYFCASSRLGGGKETQYFGPGTRLLVL.

The V call is TRBV7-8, the J call TRBJ2-2; 12 bases match TRBD2. V was pared by 2 bases and J by 7 bases, with 8 bases of the junction left unmatched. Germline V gives CDR1 SGHVS, CDR2 FQNEAQ. The CDR3 has 17 amino acids. CDR3 nucleotide sequence: TGTGCCAGCAGCTTAAGGACTAGCGGGGCCCGGGGCGGGGAGCTGTTTTTT. Its protein is CASSLRTSGARGGELFF.

The CDR3 coding sequence is TGTGCCAGCAGGGGTGGGGGGATAAATTCACCCCTCCACTTT. This codes for CASRGGGINSPLHF. The genes are TRBV13 and TRBJ1-6; D is possibly TRBD1 (5 bases). The ends were cut back, 6 bases at V and 7 bases at J, with 13 bases in the middle. The CDR3 loop spans 14 amino acids. CDR1 and CDR2 (germline): PRHDT, FYEKMQ (reference sequence).

This clone was observed a handful of times. The chain uses TRBV18 and TRBJ2-7, with TRBD1 matching 8 bases. V trimming: 0 bases; J trimming: 2 bases; junction bases outside the gene matches: 6. Germline CDR1 is KGHSH and CDR2 is LQKENI. The CDR3 is made up of 16 amino acids. CDR3 DNA: TGTGCCAGCTCACCACCACAGGGGGGATTGGCCTACGAGCAGTACTTC. It codes for CASSPPQGGLAYEQYF.

V is TRBV4-2 and J is TRBJ2-1, with 11 bases identical to TRBD2. After removal of 7 bases from V and 8 bases from J, the junction contained 10 bases not matched to a gene. Germline V gene data show CDR1 as LGHNA and CDR2 as YNFKEQ. The CDR3 covers 15 residues. Written as DNA, the CDR3 is TGTGCCAGCACCGCAGGGACTAGCGGAAGCCATGAGCAGTTCTTC. This gives the protein CASTAGTSGSHEQFF.

In its sample, this clone was seen a few times. J is TRBJ1-5 and V is TRBV30; 7 bases line up with TRBD1. The CDR3 is made up of 14 amino acids. V gave up 2 bases and J gave up 6 bases; unmatched junction bases: 7. Germline V gene lookup returns CDR1 GTSNPN and CDR2 SVGIG (reference sequence). This CDR3 is CAWSKGQEGQPQHF. The CDR3 bases are TGTGCCTGGAGTAAAGGACAGGAAGGTCAGCCCCAGCATTTT. Drawing the rest from reference TRBV30 and TRBJ1-5, the complete variable domain is SQTIHQWPATLVQPVGSPLSLECTVEGTSNPNLYWYRQAAGRGLQLLFYSVGIGQISSEVPQNLSASRPQDRQFILSSKKLLLSDSGFYLCAWSKGQEGQPQHFGDGTRLSIL.

The V gene is TRBV19, the J gene TRBJ2-7; no definite D call. CDR3 length equals 16 residues. Germline V CDR1 and CDR2: LNHDA, SQIVND (reference sequence). The V gene lost 1 base and the J gene lost 2 bases, with 15 bases spanning the gap. The CDR3 coding sequence is TGTGCCAGTAGTATAGCCACAGAGTCTCCTACCTACGAGCAGTACTTC. Protein sequence: CASSIATESPTYEQYF. Based on the CDR3 plus reference TRBV19 and TRBJ2-7, the full variable domain is DGGITQSPKYLFRKEGQNVTLSCEQNLNHDAMYWYRQDPGQGLRLIYYSQIVNDFQKGDIAEGYSVSREKKESFPLTVTSAQKNPTAFYLCASSIATESPTYEQYFGPGTRLTVT.

The CDR3 DNA follows: TGTGCCAGCAGCTATGGGGACACTGAAGCTTTCTTT. Amino acids: CASSYGDTEAFF. The V gene is TRBV7-9, the J gene TRBJ1-1; D is ambiguous. The germline V gene has CDR1 SEHNR and CDR2 FQNEAQ (reference sequence). Between the trimmed V and J ends, which lost 4 bases and 3 bases, there was a span of 6 bases. The CDR3 runs to 12 residues. The full variable domain, in which reference TRBV7-9 and TRBJ1-1 provide the parts outside the CDR3, is DTGVSQNPRHKITKRGQNVTFRCDPISEHNRLYWYRQTLGQGPEFLTYFQNEAQLEKSRLLSDRFSAERPKGSFSTLEIQRTEQGDSAMYLCASSYGDTEAFFGQGTRLTVV.

This clone appeared once. The chain recombines TRBV19 with TRBJ1-1; TRBD1 matches at 11 bases. The germline V gene has CDR1 LNHDA and CDR2 SQIVND (reference sequence). The CDR3 is 16 amino acids. With V trimmed by 5 bases and J by 0 bases, 5 bases remained unmatched. The CDR3 spells CASSPWTGGMNTEAFF. The CDR3 DNA sequence: TGTGCCAGTAGTCCATGGACAGGGGGCATGAACACTGAAGCTTTCTTT.

The chain joins TRBV12-3 or TRBV12-4 to TRBJ1-2, with D possibly matching TRBD1 (5 bases). CDR3 length: 13 residues. V dropped 3 bases and J dropped 5 bases, with 10 bases sitting between them. CDR3 nucleotides: TGTGCCAGCAGTTTTCCCGACAGTTATGGCTACACCTTC. Protein sequence: CASSFPDSYGYTF.

This sequence joins TRBV12-3 or TRBV12-4 and TRBJ1-2; TRBD1 matches 7 bases. Germline trimming cut 6 bases from V and 4 bases from J; bases unmatched to any gene: 5. There are 13 residues in the CDR3. CDR3 amino acids: CASSMDRTYGYTF. For the CDR3, the DNA is TGTGCCAGCAGCATGGACAGGACCTATGGCTACACCTTC.